Listed below are T cell receptor beta chains from one sample, sequenced in a study of identical twins. Using its own MiXCR run on the 5' RACE reads, TCRdb lists one record per CDR3 protein. The table includes under 400,000 distinct CDR3 sequences, around 9.7% detected once. Sequenced: naive T cells sorted from blood. These receptor sequences come from a woman between 50 and 59 years old in good health. The CDR3 runs from the conserved cysteine through the conserved F or W. The order of the fields is clone size, D gene, J gene, V gene, CDR3 DNA, CDR3 protein. The D gene is left open where the match is weak. Only part of the rows carry a size: once, few, many, or a class if the clone is expanded.

>few|NA|TRBJ2-1|TRBV20-1
TGCAGTGCTAGGGCCAGGAGCTCCTACAATGAGCAGTTCTTC
CSARARSSYNEQFF
>few|NA|TRBJ2-3|TRBV21-1
TGTGCCAGCAGCAAATGGGGGGAAAGCACAGATACGCAGTATTTT
CASSKWGESTDTQYF
>many|TRBD2|TRBJ2-3|TRBV5-5
TGTGCCAGCAGCTTGTTCGGCGGGGGGCCTGCAGATACGCAGTATTTT
CASSLFGGGPADTQYF
>many|NA|TRBJ2-1|TRBV5-1
TGCGCCAGCAGCCTCGTTAGTCCCGGGTCCGAGCAGTTCTTC
CASSLVSPGSEQFF
>NA|TRBD1|TRBJ1-5|TRBV5-1
TGCGCCAGCAGCTTGGGGACAGGCCACTATCAGCCCCAGCATTTT
CASSLGTGHYQPQHF
>few|NA|TRBJ2-7|TRBV5-6
TGTGCCAGCAGCAACCCGGGTGGTCCGGAGGGCTACGAGCAGTACTTC
CASSNPGGPEGYEQYF
>many|NA|TRBJ1-1|TRBV12-3/TRBV12-4
TGTGCCAGCAGTTTAGAGGGACGAGCTGAAGCTTTCTTT
CASSLEGRAEAFF
>few|NA|TRBJ2-1|TRBV4-1
TGCGCCAGCAGCGACGCCGGTAACATGGGGGCGCATGAGCAGTTCTTC
CASSDAGNMGAHEQFF
>few|TRBD1|TRBJ1-4|TRBV5-5
TGTGCCAGCAGCTTACAGGGGAGGGGTGAAAAACTGTTTTTT
CASSLQGRGEKLFF
>many|NA|TRBJ1-2|TRBV5-1
TGCGCCAGCAGCTTGGCAGGGACGGACTATGGCTACACCTTC
CASSLAGTDYGYTF
>few|NA|TRBJ2-2|TRBV24-1
TGTGCCACCAGTGATTCTGACAACACCGGGGAGCTGTTTTTT
CATSDSDNTGELFF
>many|TRBD1|TRBJ1-5|TRBV20-1
TGCAGTGCGACAGGACAGGGTGAGGGGCCCCAGCATTTT
CSATGQGEGPQHF
>NA|NA|TRBJ1-1|TRBV9
TGTGCCAGCAGCGTATATTCCGCGCCGAACACTGAAGCTTTCTTT
CASSVYSAPNTEAFF
>few|TRBD1|TRBJ2-7|TRBV15
TGTGCCACCAGCAGTCCGGGACAGAGCACCTACGAGCAGTACTTC
CATSSPGQSTYEQYF
>few|TRBD2|TRBJ2-1|TRBV12-3/TRBV12-4
TGTGCCAGCAGTCACGGACTAGCGGGAGGCCAGGATGAGCAGTTCTTC
CASSHGLAGGQDEQFF
>NA|TRBD2|TRBJ2-5|TRBV15
TGTGCCACCAGCAGAGGACTAGCGGGAGGGAAGTTTCAAGGGACCCAGTACTTC
CATSRGLAGGKFQGTQYF
>NA|TRBD1|TRBJ1-5|TRBV12-3/TRBV12-4
TGTGCCAGCAGTTTAGGTGACAGGGGGCGGGATCAGCCCCAGCATTTT
CASSLGDRGRDQPQHF
>many|NA|TRBJ2-2|TRBV24-1
TGTGCCACCGTAGGGGAGTCGGGCACCGGGGAGCTGTTTTTT
CATVGESGTGELFF
>few|NA|TRBJ2-7|TRBV27
TGTGCCAGCACGGCAGGGACGGGCTACGAGCAGTACTTC
CASTAGTGYEQYF
>many|TRBD1|TRBJ2-5|TRBV12-3/TRBV12-4
TGTGCCAGCAGAAGGCCCGACAGGGAGAAGACCCAGTACTTC
CASRRPDREKTQYF
>few|NA|TRBJ2-7|TRBV5-1
TGCGCCAGCAGGGGAAGTACCCCCTCCTACGAGCAGTACTTC
CASRGSTPSYEQYF
>few|NA|TRBJ1-1|TRBV5-1
TGCGCCAGCAGCTTGGAGGCCGGGAGGAGCACTGAAGCTTTCTTT
CASSLEAGRSTEAFF